This T cell receptor beta chain was profiled in a study of PD-1 blockade in classical Hodgkin lymphoma. Notes on the study in general: While CD8+ TCR diversity did not rise significantly by C4D1, CD4+ TCR diversity did. Prior to therapy, complete responders displayed diversity much like that of newly diagnosed patients.

Measured with immunoSEQ multiplex PCR; TCRdb has only the in-frame clones, and not every one. The sample includes 100,000 or so clones, approximately 89% of them seen just once. This CDR3 has 20 residues. The ends lost 1 base at V and 0 bases at J; junction bases unmatched: 16. From germline, CDR1 is SGHVS and CDR2 FQNEAQ. Time point here: cycle 4 day 1 (C4D1), after less than seven weeks of nivolumab. Each patient's relapse followed autologous stem cell transplantation, and brentuximab vedotin exposure varied. Classifying best responses yielded complete response, partial response or progressive disease. Points on this clone: Antigen unknown.

The sample was peripheral blood mononuclear cells (PBMCs), taken before the fourth cycle of nivolumab. This receptor was identified in a human donor with classical Hodgkin lymphoma. The rearrangement joins TRBV7-8 to TRBJ2-3; 7 bases map to TRBD2. The CDR3 DNA follows: TGTGCCAGCAGCTTAGTTCTCAGCGGGATTACCCTTTCGAGCACAGATACGCAGTATTTT. Protein sequence: CASSLVLSGITLSSTDTQYF.